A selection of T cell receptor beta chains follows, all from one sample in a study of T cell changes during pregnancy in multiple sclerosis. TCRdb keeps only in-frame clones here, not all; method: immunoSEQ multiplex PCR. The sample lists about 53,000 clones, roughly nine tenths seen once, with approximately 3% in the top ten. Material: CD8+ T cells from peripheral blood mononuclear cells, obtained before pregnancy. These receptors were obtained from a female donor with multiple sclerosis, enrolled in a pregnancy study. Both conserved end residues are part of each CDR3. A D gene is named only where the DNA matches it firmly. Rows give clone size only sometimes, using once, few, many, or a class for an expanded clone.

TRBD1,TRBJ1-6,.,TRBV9,TGTGCCAGCAGCCCGGACAGGCTACGCTCCTATAATTCACCCCTCCACTTT,CASSPDRLRSYNSPLHF
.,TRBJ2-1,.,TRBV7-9,TGTGCCAGCAGCATCACCCGGGACTTAAATGAGCAGTTCTTC,CASSITRDLNEQFF
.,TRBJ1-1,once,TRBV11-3,TGTGCCAGCAGCTTAGATTCAGGGGCGGCCACTGAAGCTTTCTTT,CASSLDSGAATEAFF
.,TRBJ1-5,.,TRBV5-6,TGTGCCAGCAGCTTGACCAGGGGTCAGCCCCAGCATTTT,CASSLTRGQPQHF
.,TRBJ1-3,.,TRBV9,TGTGCCAGCAGCGTAGAGGGGGGGCCTGGAAACACCATATATTTT,CASSVEGGPGNTIYF
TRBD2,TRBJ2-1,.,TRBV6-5,TGTGCCAGCAGCCTCCGGACTAGCGGTGAGGATGAGCAGTTCTTC,CASSLRTSGEDEQFF
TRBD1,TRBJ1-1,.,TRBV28,TGTGCCAGCAGTCTATACCAGTTCCAGGGGGCTTTGTACACTGAAGCTTTCTTT,CASSLYQFQGALYTEAFF
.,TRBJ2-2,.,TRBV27,TGTGCCAGCACCCCGGGGACCGGGGAGCTGTTTTTT,CASTPGTGELFF
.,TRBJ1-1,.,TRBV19,TGTGCCAGTACCTACAGGGTCGGTGAAGCTTTCTTT,CASTYRVGEAFF
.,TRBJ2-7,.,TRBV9,TGTGCCAGCAGCGTAGGGGCCTCCTACGAGCAGTACTTC,CASSVGASYEQYF
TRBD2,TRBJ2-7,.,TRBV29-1,TGCAGCGTTGCGGCGGGGGGGCGATTCTACGAGCAGTACTTC,CSVAAGGRFYEQYF
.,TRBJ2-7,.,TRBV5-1,TGCGCCAGCAGCTCCCCCGGGGTATACGAGCAGTACTTC,CASSSPGVYEQYF
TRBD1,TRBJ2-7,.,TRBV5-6,TGTGCCAGCAGCAGTCCGGGACAGGGGGCTTACGAGCAGTACTTC,CASSSPGQGAYEQYF
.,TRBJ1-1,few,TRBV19,TGTGCCAGCGGACGGACAGCGAACACTGAAGCTTTCTTT,CASGRTANTEAFF
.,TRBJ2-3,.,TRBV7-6,TGTGCCAGCAGCTGGGCGGGGGCCGAGGCAGATACGCAGTATTTT,CASSWAGAEADTQYF
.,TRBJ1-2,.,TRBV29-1,TGCAGCGTTGAAGGGCAGGCTGCTAACTATGGCTACACCTTC,CSVEGQAANYGYTF
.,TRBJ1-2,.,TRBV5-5,TGTGCCAGCAGCCCGGACAGCGGTAGCTATGGCTACACCTTC,CASSPDSGSYGYTF
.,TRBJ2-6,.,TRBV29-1,TGCAGCGTTGAAGTGGGTAGCGGGGCCAACGTCCTGACTTTC,CSVEVGSGANVLTF
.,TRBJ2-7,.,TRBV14,TGTGCCAGCAGCCAAGATGGGGGGTGGAAGCAGTACTTC,CASSQDGGWKQYF
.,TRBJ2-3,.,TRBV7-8,TGTGCCAGCAGCTCCGAGCTGGCGGGCACAGATACGCAGTATTTT,CASSSELAGTDTQYF
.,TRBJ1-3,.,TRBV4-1,TGCGCCAGCAGCCAAGATCGTAGTAGCTCTGGAAACACCATATATTTT,CASSQDRSSSGNTIYF
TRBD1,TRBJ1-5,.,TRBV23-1,TGCGCCAGTTTATCGGGACAGGGGGAATGTCAGCCCCAGCATTTT,CASLSGQGECQPQHF
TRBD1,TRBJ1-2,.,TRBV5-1,TGCGCCAGCAGCTTGTACAGGGGTGATGGCTACACCTTC,CASSLYRGDGYTF
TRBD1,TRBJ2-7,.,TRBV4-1,TGCGCCAGCAGCCAAGTGCAGGGGGCGGGGTACGAGCAGTACTTC,CASSQVQGAGYEQYF
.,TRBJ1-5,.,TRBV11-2,TGTGCCAGCAGCCTTGAGGCGAGTGGCAATCAGCCCCAGCATTTT,CASSLEASGNQPQHF
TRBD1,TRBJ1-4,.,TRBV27,TGTGCCAGCAGTCCGCATGACAGGGGCGAAAAACTGTTTTTT,CASSPHDRGEKLFF
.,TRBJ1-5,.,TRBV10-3,TGTGCCATCAGTGAGGTTACCCAGAATCAGCCCCAGCATTTT,CAISEVTQNQPQHF
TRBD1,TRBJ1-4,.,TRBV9,TGTGCCAGCAGCACAGGACAGGGTTCAAGTGAAAAACTGTTTTTT,CASSTGQGSSEKLFF
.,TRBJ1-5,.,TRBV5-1,TGCGCCAGCAGCTTGGTGGGGGGGGGAGGGCAGGGCAATCAGCCCCAGCATTTT,CASSLVGGGGQGNQPQHF
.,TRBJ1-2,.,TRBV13,TGTGCCAGCAGCTTAGCGAGGGGGGGACACTATGGCTACACCTTC,CASSLARGGHYGYTF
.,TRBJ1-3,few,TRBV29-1,TGCAGCGTTCTCTCGACAGTTGGAAACACCATATATTTT,CSVLSTVGNTIYF
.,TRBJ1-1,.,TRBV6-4,TGTGCCAGCAAGGCGGGGGAATTCACTGAAGCTTTCTTT,CASKAGEFTEAFF
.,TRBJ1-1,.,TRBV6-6,TGTGCCGGGGGCTGGGGTAACACTGAAGCTTTCTTT,CAGGWGNTEAFF
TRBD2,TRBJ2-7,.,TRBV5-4,TGTGCCAGCAGCTTGGGCCAGCGGGGGCCGGCGTTGCAGTCCTACGAGCAGTACTTC,CASSLGQRGPALQSYEQYF
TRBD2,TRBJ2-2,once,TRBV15,TGTGCCACCAGGGGGGTCGGGACTAAATCCGGTTCTATAGGGGAGCTGTTTTTT,CATRGVGTKSGSIGELFF
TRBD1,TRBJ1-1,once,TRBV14,TGTGCCAGCAGCACCCGGGACAGGGGTGCTTTCTTT,CASSTRDRGAFF
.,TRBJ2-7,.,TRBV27,TGTGCCAGCAGTGAAGGCGGTAAGTCGCGCGAGCAGTACTTC,CASSEGGKSREQYF
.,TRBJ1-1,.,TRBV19,TGTGCCAGTAGTTCGACAGAATACACTGAAGCTTTCTTT,CASSSTEYTEAFF
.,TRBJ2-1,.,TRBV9,TGTGCCAGCAGCGCCAAGACAGATCCCTGGAATGAGCAGTTCTTC,CASSAKTDPWNEQFF
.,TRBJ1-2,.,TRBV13,TGTGCCAGCAGCTTCGGGAAAGCCTATGGCTACACCTTC,CASSFGKAYGYTF
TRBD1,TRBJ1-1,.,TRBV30,TGTGCCTGGGCCGGACAGGCACCCCCCGGAGCTTTCTTT,CAWAGQAPPGAFF
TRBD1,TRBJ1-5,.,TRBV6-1,TGTGCCAGCAGTGGCTCCGGGACAGGGGGCAATCAGCCCCAGCATTTT,CASSGSGTGGNQPQHF
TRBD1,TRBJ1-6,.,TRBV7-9,TGTGCCAGCAGCCCAGGGACAGGGGTGGATTCACCCCTCCACTTT,CASSPGTGVDSPLHF
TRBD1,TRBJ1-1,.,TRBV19,TGTGCCAGTAGTATAGAGGGCAGGGGGCCATCCCTCGTTGGAGCTTTCTTT,CASSIEGRGPSLVGAFF
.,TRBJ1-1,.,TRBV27,TGTGCCAGCAGTCGGCCCGGGGGGGCTGAAGCTTTCTTT,CASSRPGGAEAFF
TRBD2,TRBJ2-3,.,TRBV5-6,TGTGCCAGCAGCTTGCCTCTAGCGGAACGCACAGATACGCAGTATTTT,CASSLPLAERTDTQYF
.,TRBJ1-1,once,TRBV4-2,TGTGCCAGCAGCCAAGGAGGGCTCACTGAAGCTTTCTTT,CASSQGGLTEAFF
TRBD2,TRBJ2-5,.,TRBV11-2,TGTGCCAGCAGAAGCGGGGGGGCCCGAGAGACCCAGTACTTC,CASRSGGARETQYF
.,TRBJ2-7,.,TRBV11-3,TGTGCCAGCAGCCCGGGACATGCCGCAATCTACGAGCAGTACTTC,CASSPGHAAIYEQYF
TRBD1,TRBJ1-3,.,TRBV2,TGTGCCAGCAGAGTCCGAGGGGGCGACTCTGGAAACACCATATATTTT,CASRVRGGDSGNTIYF
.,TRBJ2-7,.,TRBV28,TGTGCCAGCAGGCTAGGGGTCCCAAGCTCCTACGAGCAGTACTTC,CASRLGVPSSYEQYF
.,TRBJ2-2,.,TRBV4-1,TGCGCCAGCAGCCCCCGCGGGTCGGGCACCGGGGAGCTGTTTTTT,CASSPRGSGTGELFF
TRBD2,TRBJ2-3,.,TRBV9,TGTGCCAGCAGCGGAACTAGCGCAGATACGCAGTATTTT,CASSGTSADTQYF
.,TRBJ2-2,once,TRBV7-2,TGTGCCAGCAGCCTTAACACCGGGGAGCTGTTTTTT,CASSLNTGELFF